This paragraph reports one T cell receptor (beta chain). Its binding antigen is unknown. The record has no base qualities; no much larger clone is one base away. TCRbeta CDR3 regions were amplified from genomic DNA using the immunoSEQ Assay, a bias-controlled multiplex PCR. Per the source publication's procedure: The number of nucleated cells in each sample was estimated from the amplification of reference gene primers within the assay. To quantify the absolute abundance of each unique TCRbeta CDR3 rearrangement, sequence reads were collapsed and filtered. For each sample, productive Simpson clonality was calculated as the square root of Simpson's diversity index across productive rearrangements. Sourced from immuneACCESS, this table was stored by TCRdb with only in-frame sequences that have V and J called. A share of the clones is absent; for the studies checked, an unresolved V gene accounts for under half, and the remainder has no known explanation. V, J and clone size are taken as reported in that table, and D and trimming were inferred from the DNA itself. For this sample there are almost 350,000 clones; approximately 89% appear just once. The ten largest account for around 3.9% of the sample.

CDR1 and CDR2 were assigned from the germline V gene as SQVTM and ANQGSEA. V is cut by 1 base and J by 0 bases, and the space between the germline ends is 10 bases. Reading from cysteine to phenylalanine, the CDR3 counts 14 amino acids. Left in the record is the CDR3 DNA by itself, 42 bases read in frame from the first base. This record comes from a study of blood T cell repertoires in COVID-19 (dated by TCRdb to the early 2020s). A note on the overall study: Collaborator samples came from the United States, Italy and Spain and covered acute and convalescent phases of COVID-19. The prospective study material was composed of cDNA or gDNA derived from T cells, B-cell-depleted T cells, or PBMCs. The dataset comprised deeply sampled blood TCRbeta repertoires from subjects exposed to, actively infected with, or recovered from COVID-19. A freely available public database, intended as a resource for researchers studying the immune response to SARS-CoV-2, is where the repertoires were released. The samples were drawn from the first 160 participants of the ongoing ImmuneRACE study and from 950 to 1,500 subjects provided by 6 global collaborators. Sample metadata almost always included a de-identified subject ID, COVID-19 status, age in years and sex. Where HLA class I and class II types were available, the types were taken from metadata supplied by the sample provider, not from assay-based typing. Study-wide findings and limitations: The quantity of clinical and demographic metadata differed by source and by participant and was supplied without curation.

In Seattle, one collaborating source enrolled patients while the infection was active and tracked those patients longitudinally over the course of disease. Whole blood was collected in K2EDTA tubes by collaborating institutions according to the institutions' own protocols. For TCRbeta analysis, collaborators shipped samples as frozen whole blood, isolated PBMCs, or DNA extracted from either of those sample types. The receptor chain draws on TRBV29-1 and TRBJ2-7; TRBD1 could be the D gene, as 5 bases match. The TCR originated in a woman aged 55-69 years with COVID-19, enrolled during active disease. Sequenced material: peripheral blood. The DNA sequence reads TGCAGCGTTGAAGCCCGACAGAGCTCCTACGAGCAGTACTTC. Its protein product is CSVEARQSSYEQYF.